The present T cell receptor (beta chain) was sequenced within a study of CD8 T cells in Susac syndrome. The study sequenced TCR beta in blood CD8+ and CD4+ T cells. Relapsing-remitting disease, either stable or active, was present in the multiple sclerosis controls, who were treatment-naive patients. TEMRA cells were FACS-enriched, unlike CD8+ and CD4+ T cells, which were negatively isolated. The RNA, 0.5 to 1 ug, was put through reverse transcription using random hexamers. TCRdb reanalysed the immunoSEQ multiplex PCR reads using MiXCR and keeps one entry per CDR3 protein. The sample holds 120,000 to 150,000 distinct CDR3 sequences, 85% to 95% seen once. This clonotype was sampled from a human donor with multiple sclerosis. The sample comprised CD4+ T cells from PBMCs.

Here the CDR3 reads CASSLRPQAGPGVNTEAFF. The DNA for the CDR3 is TGTGCCAGCAGCTTACGGCCTCAGGCAGGACCTGGGGTGAACACTGAAGCTTTCTTT. The J gene is TRBJ1-1, the V gene TRBV7-6; D unclear. The CDR3 sequence is 19 residues long. V lost 2 bases and J lost 0, with 22 bases in between. The V gene's germline CDR1 is SGHVS and CDR2 FNYEAQ. Using reference TRBV7-6 and TRBJ1-1 for the parts outside the CDR3, the full variable domain is GAGVSQSPRYKVTKRGQDVALRCDPISGHVSLYWYRQALGQGPEFLTYFNYEAQQDKSGLPNDRFSAERPEGSISTLTIQRTEQRDSAMYRCASSLRPQAGPGVNTEAFFGQGTRLTVV.